These 30 T cell receptor beta chains were sequenced from one sample in a study of neurological immune-mediated disorders. In TCRdb, the 5' RACE reads were re-called with MiXCR into one record per CDR3 protein. The sample consists of tens of thousands of distinct CDR3 sequences, around 4.2% of them appearing once. Sequencing input: PBMCs. The receptor set was obtained from a man aged 25 to 45 with multiple sclerosis.

This clonotype has ten or more counts. The V call is TRBV5-5, the J call TRBJ1-4; a possible D gene is TRBD1 (5 bases). The CDR3 sequence is 15 residues long. Germline assignment: CDR1 SGHKS and CDR2 YYEKEE (reference sequence). Trimming shortened V by 6 bases and J by 5 bases, and 17 bases separated the two germline ends. In nucleotides, the CDR3 is TGTGCCAGCACCCTCTTGGGGGACTCAAATGAAAAACTGTTTTTT. Protein sequence: CASTLLGDSNEKLFF.

In this sample, this clonotype turned up many times. V usage is TRBV6-6 and J usage is TRBJ2-5; TRBD1 matches at 10 bases. This CDR3 has 15 amino acids. Germline V gene sequence: CDR1 MNHNY, CDR2 SVGAGI (reference sequence). V lost 5 bases to trimming and J lost 5 bases; unmatched junction nucleotides: 8. Here the CDR3 reads CASSEDRGLGETQYF. DNA for the CDR3: TGTGCCAGCAGTGAAGACAGGGGGCTCGGGGAGACCCAGTACTTC.

This clonotype was seen repeatedly, ten times or more. V and J are TRBV20-1 and TRBJ1-2; no definite D call. Germline-derived CDR1 and CDR2 are DFQATT and SNEGSKA (reference sequence). The CDR3 sequence is 12 residues long. V was clipped by 2 bases and J by 6 bases, with 10 bases between them. The CDR3 loop reads CSARFQDHGYTF. The CDR3 DNA is TGCAGTGCTAGATTTCAGGACCATGGCTACACCTTC.

There are many counts of this clonotype. The chain couples TRBV5-6 to TRBJ2-7; the D is unclear. The V end lost 2 bases, the J end lost 2 bases, and 5 bases lay between the germline ends. The CDR3 is 12 residues long. CDR1 SGHDT and CDR2 YYEEEE come from the germline V gene. The CDR3 DNA sequence: TGTGCCAGCAGCTTTACTGCCTACGAGCAGTACTTC. Protein sequence: CASSFTAYEQYF.

The sample holds many counts of this clonotype. This chain links TRBV5-1 with TRBJ2-3; D unresolved. The CDR3 extends over 13 amino acids. V lost 5 bases and J 10 bases, leaving 17 bases between the germline ends. Looked up from germline, CDR1 is SGHRS and CDR2 is YFSETQ. CDR3 sequence: CASSLQDLSPQYF. In nucleotides, the CDR3 is TGCGCCAGCAGTCTACAAGACCTCTCCCCGCAGTATTTT.

This clonotype was counted ten times or more. The chain combines TRBV5-6 with TRBJ2-2; D not resolved. Trimming took 0 bases from V and 1 from J, leaving 10 bases between them. CDR1 and CDR2 from the germline V gene are SGHDT and YYEEEE. CDR3 length: 16 residues. The CDR3 nucleotides read TGTGCCAGCAGCTTGGCTGGGAAAGGGAACACCGGGGAGCTGTTTTTT. This encodes CASSLAGKGNTGELFF.

This clonotype is labeled as medium-sized (0.01 to 0.1%). The V and J genes are TRBV20-1 and TRBJ2-5; the D call may be TRBD1 or TRBD2 (5 bases each). This CDR3 has 12 amino acids. V was pared by 6 bases and J by 5 bases, with 13 bases between. Germline V gene data show CDR1 as DFQATT and CDR2 as SNEGSKA (reference sequence). CDR3 region: CSAPDGGETQYF. In DNA form, the CDR3 reads TGCAGTGCGCCCGATGGGGGTGAGACCCAGTACTTC.

This clonotype has ten or more counts. The rearrangement joins TRBV15 to TRBJ1-1; D is unresolved. The CDR3 loop spans 14 amino acids. The V end was cut by 2 bases, the J end by 0 bases, with 7 bases between. The V gene's germline CDR1 is LNHNV and CDR2 YYDKDF (reference sequence). This CDR3 reads CATSRPHLNTEAFF. CDR3 nucleotide sequence: TGTGCCACCAGCAGACCCCATTTGAACACTGAAGCTTTCTTT.

This clonotype was seen ten or more times. The rearrangement links TRBV5-6 to TRBJ2-4; D tentatively fits TRBD1 or TRBD2 (5 bases each). This CDR3 is 17 amino acids long. V was trimmed by 7 bases and J by 1 base, leaving 21 bases between them. The germline V gene encodes CDR1 SGHDT and CDR2 YYEEEE. The CDR3 here is CASSSPRDAWAKNIQYF. DNA of the CDR3: TGTGCCAGCTCTTCCCCCCGGGACGCCTGGGCCAAAAACATTCAGTACTTC.

This clonotype was picked up many times. The chain couples TRBV20-1 to TRBJ1-2; possible D gene TRBD1, 6 bases. The germline gives CDR1 DFQATT, CDR2 SNEGSKA (reference sequence). Trimming took 5 bases from V and 8 from J, leaving 18 bases between them. The CDR3 covers 13 residues. The CDR3 protein is CSAQTQGRGGYTF. In DNA form, the CDR3 reads TGCAGTGCTCAAACCCAGGGGAGAGGCGGCTACACCTTC.

This clonotype was counted at least ten times. The CDR3 protein is CSAPQNGQYYEQYF. CDR3 coding DNA: TGCAGTGCACCCCAAAACGGGCAGTACTACGAGCAGTACTTC. J is TRBJ2-7 and V is TRBV20-1; D gene unclear. CDR1 is DFQATT, CDR2 SNEGSKA, per germline (reference sequence). The V end lost 6 bases, the J end lost 3 bases, and 18 bases lay between the germline ends. This CDR3 is 14 amino acids long.

This clonotype occurred many times. CDR3 in amino acids: CSVELNTEAFF. CDR3 DNA: TGCAGCGTTGAATTGAACACTGAAGCTTTCTTT. The chain carries TRBV29-1 and TRBJ1-1, with D unclear. This CDR3 has 11 amino acids. Germline V gene lookup returns CDR1 SQVTM and CDR2 ANQGSEA. The ends were cut back, 2 bases at V and 0 bases at J, with 1 base in the middle.

At least ten counts were recorded for this clonotype. The CDR3 DNA sequence: TGCAGTGCTAGCCGGACAGCTGAATCCTACGAGCAGTACTTC. This sequence encodes CSASRTAESYEQYF. J is TRBJ2-7 and V is TRBV20-1; D possibly corresponds to TRBD1 (6 bases). Germline V gene sequence: CDR1 DFQATT, CDR2 SNEGSKA (reference sequence). Trimming stripped 3 bases from V and 1 base from J, with 13 bases between. The CDR3 runs to 14 residues.

This clonotype was observed at least ten times. The rearrangement uses TRBV5-1 and TRBJ2-5, with D perhaps matching TRBD2 (6 bases). Per the germline V gene, CDR1 is SGHRS and CDR2 is YFSETQ. Trimming removed 4 bases at V and 5 bases at J, with 18 bases between. This CDR3 contains 15 residues. CDR3 sequence (DNA): TGCGCCAGCAGCGCGGGGCCTCCTCAGGTGGAGACCCAGTACTTC. Its translation: CASSAGPPQVETQYF.

In this sample, this clonotype turned up many times. This chain uses TRBV10-3 with TRBJ2-3; the D is unclear. Deletions cut 2 bases from V and 0 bases from J, with 9 bases between. The CDR3 length is 15 residues. The germline CDR1 and CDR2 sequences are ENHRY and SYGVKD. This CDR3 is CAISEIKGSTDTQYF. CDR3 nucleotides: TGTGCCATCAGTGAGATCAAGGGAAGCACAGATACGCAGTATTTT.

This clonotype came up many times. The rearrangement links TRBV5-1 to TRBJ2-5; D is tentatively TRBD1 or TRBD2 (5 bases each). The germline V gene has CDR1 SGHRS and CDR2 YFSETQ. This CDR3 contains 13 residues. Trimming stripped 3 bases from V and 3 bases from J, with 9 bases between. The CDR3 DNA reads as TGCGCCAGCAGCTGGGAGACAGAAGAGACCCAGTACTTC. It encodes CASSWETEETQYF.

Ten or more counts support this clonotype. CDR3 sequence: CASSVASGLSYEQYF. CDR3 DNA: TGTGCCAGCAGCGTAGCGTCAGGGCTATCCTACGAGCAGTACTTC. The V and J genes are TRBV9 and TRBJ2-7, with D perhaps TRBD1 (5 bases). This CDR3 contains 15 residues. Germline-derived CDR1 and CDR2 are SGDLS and YYNGEE. Trimming took 0 bases from V and 1 from J, leaving 11 bases between them.

This clonotype has a count of ten or more. The rearrangement joins TRBV5-1 to TRBJ2-1; TRBD1 is a possible D gene (5 bases). Germline V gene lookup returns CDR1 SGHRS and CDR2 YFSETQ. V was trimmed by 0 bases and J by 6 bases, leaving 13 bases between them. This CDR3 contains 15 residues. The CDR3 sequence is CASSLGPQVTNEQFF. The DNA for the CDR3 is TGCGCCAGCAGCTTGGGCCCACAGGTTACCAATGAGCAGTTCTTC.

This chain uses TRBV7-2 with TRBJ1-2, with TRBD1 as a possible D gene (5 bases). The CDR3 extends over 15 amino acids. Germline V CDR1 and CDR2: SGHTA, FQGNSA. Trimming shortened V by 0 bases and J by 5 bases, and 13 bases separated the two germline ends. The CDR3 DNA sequence: TGTGCCAGCAGCTTAGCAAACGGGGCAAGATATGGCTACACCTTC. This encodes CASSLANGARYGYTF.

Ten or more counts support this clonotype. The chain uses TRBV12-3 or TRBV12-4 and TRBJ1-1; D unresolved. The CDR3 has 13 amino acids. V gave up 3 bases and J gave up 6 bases, with 11 bases separating them. CDR3 nucleotides: TGTGCCAGCAGTTTTTTCTCGCAGGCTGAAGCTTTCTTT. Amino acid sequence: CASSFFSQAEAFF.

This clonotype was counted at least ten times. This chain links TRBV4-1 with TRBJ2-3; tentatively, D is TRBD2 (6 bases). V lost 0 bases, J lost 2 bases, and 12 bases lay in between. Germline V gene data show CDR1 as MGHRA and CDR2 as YSYEKL. The CDR3 spans 16 residues. CDR3 amino acids: CASSQEPPGLTDTQYF. The DNA of the CDR3 is TGCGCCAGCAGCCAAGAACCACCGGGACTCACAGATACGCAGTATTTT.

In this sample, this clonotype turned up many times. The chain employs TRBV29-1 and TRBJ1-1; 8 bases map to TRBD1. Per germline, CDR1 SQVTM and CDR2 ANQGSEA. The CDR3 covers 12 residues. J gave up 10 bases and V 3 bases, and 7 bases lay outside the gene matches. DNA of the CDR3: TGCAGCGTTGAGTCCCAGGGGGCTAGAGCTTTCTTT. Amino acids: CSVESQGARAFF.

This clonotype was observed at least ten times. The chain joins TRBV28 to TRBJ2-4; D not resolved. The CDR3 covers 11 residues. Looked up from germline, CDR1 is MDHEN and CDR2 is SYDVKM. Trimming left V 4 bases short and J 7 bases short, with 5 bases between. The CDR3 DNA follows: TGTGCCAGCAGTTCCTTGAACATTCAGTACTTC. The encoded protein is CASSSLNIQYF.

This clonotype was counted only a few times. Germline is not matched at one junction end, which may reflect a read error. This rearrangement joins TRBV6-2 or TRBV6-3 to TRBJ1-5, with 8 bases aligning to TRBD1. The CDR3 has 15 amino acids. Germline CDR1 is MNHEY and CDR2 is SVGEGT. Written as DNA, the CDR3 is TGTGCCAGCAGTTACGACAGGGGTAGTGATCAGCCCCAGAATTTT. Translation: CASSYDRGSDQPQNF.

This clonotype has ten or more counts. This chain links TRBV12-3 or TRBV12-4 with TRBJ1-1; 8 bases are a match to TRBD1. There are 13 residues in the CDR3. With 1 base clipped from V and 8 bases from J, the junction kept 3 bases outside the gene matches. The DNA of the CDR3 is TGTGCCAGCAGTTTAGGACAGGGGCGAGAAGCTTTCTTT. It encodes CASSLGQGREAFF.

As concerns this clonotype: The junction and the germline gene differ at one end; a read error may be behind it. The chain joins TRBV6-2 or TRBV6-3 to TRBJ1-5, with 7 bases lining up with TRBD1. The CDR3 is made up of 15 amino acids. Per germline, CDR1 MNHEY and CDR2 SVGEGT. CDR3 sequence: CASRSTGDGNQPQNF. The CDR3 DNA reads as TGTGCCAGCAGATCCACAGGGGATGGAAATCAGCCCCAGAATTTT.

In its sample, this clonotype was seen many times. The J gene is TRBJ1-1, the V gene TRBV20-1, with D possibly being TRBD1 (6 bases). Germline CDR1 is DFQATT and CDR2 is SNEGSKA (reference sequence). V lost 6 bases to trimming and J lost 3 bases, with 17 bases between them. The CDR3 has 14 amino acids. The CDR3 region is CSARAGEWDTEAFF. The CDR3 region has the DNA TGCAGTGCCAGGGCAGGGGAGTGGGACACTGAAGCTTTCTTT.

This clonotype occurred many times. V gene TRBV9 combines with J gene TRBJ1-4; 8 nucleotides agree with TRBD1. Germline values: CDR1 SGDLS, CDR2 YYNGEE. The V and J ends lost 0 bases and 3 bases, in that order; junction bases with no gene match: 1. This CDR3 spans 15 amino acids. The CDR3 DNA is TGTGCCAGCAGCGTAGGGGACAGGTCTAATGAAAAACTGTTTTTT. This sequence encodes CASSVGDRSNEKLFF.

This clonotype was found many times. The chain links TRBV5-1 to TRBJ2-3; possibly TRBD1 for D (5 bases). V was clipped by 1 base and J by 4 bases, with 10 bases between them. Germline V CDR1 and CDR2: SGHRS, YFSETQ. The length of the CDR3 is 14 residues. CDR3 in DNA: TGCGCCAGCAGCTTGAACAGGTCCCCAGATACGCAGTATTTT. It encodes CASSLNRSPDTQYF.

A few counts support this clonotype. This chain uses TRBV19 with TRBJ1-6; D possibly corresponds to TRBD1 (6 bases). The germline V gene has CDR1 LNHDA and CDR2 SQIVND (reference sequence). Trimming removed 6 bases at V and 6 bases at J, with 15 bases between. The CDR3 is 15 residues long. The CDR3 loop is CASSMTGWGNSPLHF. CDR3 nucleotides: TGTGCCAGTAGCATGACAGGTTGGGGTAATTCACCCCTCCACTTT. The full variable domain, rest sourced from reference TRBV19 and TRBJ1-6, is DGGITQSPKYLFRKEGQNVTLSCEQNLNHDAMYWYRQDPGQGLRLIYYSQIVNDFQKGDIAEGYSVSREKKESFPLTVTSAQKNPTAFYLCASSMTGWGNSPLHFGNGTRLTVT.